What follows is one TCR beta chain and its context. The sample is drawn from a study of blood T cell repertoires in COVID-19. Looking at the study overall: Both acute and convalescent COVID-19 samples were obtained from the United States, Italy and Spain. Sample material is recorded as cDNA or gDNA derived from T cells, B-cell-depleted T cells, or PBMCs.

The CDR3 runs 14 residues. Per the germline V gene, CDR1 is MNHNS and CDR2 is SASEGT. Trimming cost V 1 base and J 9 bases, with 15 bases left between them. The Seattle patients, enrolled during active infection, were followed longitudinally. Per the authors' pipeline: Estimation of nucleated cell counts relied on the amplification of reference gene primers. Data came from immunoSEQ multiplex PCR; TCRdb stores just in-frame clones and leaves some out. Clone size and V and J calls were adopted from that table, with D and trimming inferred from the DNA. The sample lists about 210,000 clones, roughly four fifths occurring once.

V gene TRBV6-1 combines with J gene TRBJ1-2, with D possibly TRBD1 on 5 matching bases. The material sequenced was peripheral blood. This sequence was found in a woman in her 70s with COVID-19, enrolled during active disease. The CDR3 protein is CASSEGTGVRSYTF. The CDR3 nucleotides read TGTGCCAGCAGTGAAGGAACGGGGGTCAGGAGCTACACCTTC.